These 5 T cell receptor beta chains came from one sample sequenced in a study of cytomegalovirus exposure and HLA in healthy donors. Vbeta (60) and Jbeta (13) primers were used in the PCR. Profiled with immunoSEQ multiplex PCR; TCRdb holds only in-frame clones, not every one. The sample holds some 140,000 clones. Sequencing was done on a sample of PBMCs. The receptors derive from a woman aged 55 to 70 in good health and CMV-seronegative.

V gene TRBV11-2 combines with J gene TRBJ1-2; 7 bases match TRBD1. Trimming removed 2 bases from V and 3 bases from J; junction bases left unmatched: 3. CDR1 and CDR2 (germline): SGHAT, FQNNGV. This CDR3 is built from 14 residues. The CDR3 reads CASSLQGEDYGYTF. As DNA, the CDR3 is TGTGCCAGCAGCTTACAGGGGGAAGACTATGGCTACACCTTC.

V and J are TRBV6-1 and TRBJ1-5, with D hard to call. This CDR3 spans 15 amino acids. Germline CDR1 reads MNHNS; CDR2 reads SASEGT. With 5 bases removed from V and 0 bases from J, the gap between germline ends came to 11 bases. The CDR3 protein is CASSIIDYSNQPQHF. The CDR3 coding sequence is TGTGCCAGCAGTATAATAGACTATAGCAATCAGCCCCAGCATTTT.

The chain recombines TRBV4-1 with TRBJ2-2; 9 bases fit TRBD1. The V and J ends lost 2 bases and 7 bases, in that order; junction bases with no gene match: 8. The CDR3 has 16 amino acids. Germline assignment: CDR1 MGHRA and CDR2 YSYEKL. The CDR3 sequence: CASSQPPGQGNGELFF. CDR3 nucleotides: TGCGCCAGCAGCCAACCTCCGGGACAGGGAAACGGGGAGCTGTTTTTT.

The chain couples TRBV10-2 to TRBJ2-1; weak D call: TRBD1 (7 bases). In germline, CDR1 is WSHSY, CDR2 SAAADI. The CDR3 covers 16 residues. Trimming took 4 bases from V and 6 from J, leaving 19 bases between them. This CDR3 reads CASSAFTGVGGNEQFF. The CDR3 coding sequence is TGCGCCAGCAGTGCATTTACAGGGGTCGGGGGCAATGAGCAGTTCTTC.

This rearrangement joins TRBV5-1 to TRBJ2-1; 9 bases match TRBD2. The junction had 14 bases not matched to a gene; V was cut back by 3 bases and J by 4 bases. Germline V CDR1 and CDR2: SGHRS, YFSETQ. The length of the CDR3 is 18 residues. The CDR3 loop reads CASSSGLAGSGIYNEQFF. CDR3 in DNA: TGCGCCAGCAGCTCGGGACTAGCCGGGAGTGGTATATACAATGAGCAGTTCTTC.